Given below is one TCR beta chain in context. What it recognizes is unknown. One end of the junction is discordant with germline, which a read error may explain. The CDR3 has 16 residues. Germline V CDR1 and CDR2: SEHNR, FQNEAQ (reference sequence). The record originates from a study of breast tumors, draining lymph nodes, adjacent tissues. General observations from the study: Most tumor T cells seemingly derive from lymph node, then expand in tumor.

One entry per CDR3 protein results from TCRdb running MiXCR on the multiplex PCR reads. Altogether approximately 170,000 distinct CDR3 sequences are present, 30% to 35% being singletons, with the ten largest covering around 4.1%. Breast cancer patients provided tissue from their axillary draining lymph nodes. The chain employs TRBV7-9 and TRBJ1-6, with D uncertain. The sequenced material came from axillary lymph node tissue. This TCR came from a female donor with breast cancer. Some clones in this sample may be carry-over from other donors' samples. In DNA form, the CDR3 reads TGTGCCCGCAGCTTAAGGAGCGCTTCCTATAATTCACCCCTCCGCTTT. This encodes CARSLRSASYNSPLRF. Full variable domain (rest looked up from reference TRBV7-9 and TRBJ1-6): DTGVSQNPRHKITKRGQNVTFRCDPISEHNRLYWYRQTLGQGPEFLTYFQNEAQLEKSRLLSDRFSAERPKGSFSTLEIQRTEQGDSAMYLCARSLRSASYNSPLRFGNGTRLTVT.